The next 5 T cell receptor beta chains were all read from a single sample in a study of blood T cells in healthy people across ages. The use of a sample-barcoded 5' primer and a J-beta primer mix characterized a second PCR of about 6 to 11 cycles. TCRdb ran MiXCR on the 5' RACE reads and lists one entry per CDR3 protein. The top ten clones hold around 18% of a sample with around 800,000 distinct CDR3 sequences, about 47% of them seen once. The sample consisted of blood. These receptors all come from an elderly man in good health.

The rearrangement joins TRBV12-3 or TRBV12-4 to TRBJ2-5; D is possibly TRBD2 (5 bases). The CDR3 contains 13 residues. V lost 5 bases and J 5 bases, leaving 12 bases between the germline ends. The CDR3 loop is CASSGSHMETQYF. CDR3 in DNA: TGTGCCAGCAGTGGGAGTCATATGGAGACCCAGTACTTC.

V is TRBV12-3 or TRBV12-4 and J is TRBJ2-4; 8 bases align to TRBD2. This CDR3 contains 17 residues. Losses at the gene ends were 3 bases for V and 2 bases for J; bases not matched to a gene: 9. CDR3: CASSFTSGSGSKNIQYF. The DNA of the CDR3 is TGTGCCAGCAGTTTCACAAGCGGGAGTGGGTCCAAAAACATTCAGTACTTC.

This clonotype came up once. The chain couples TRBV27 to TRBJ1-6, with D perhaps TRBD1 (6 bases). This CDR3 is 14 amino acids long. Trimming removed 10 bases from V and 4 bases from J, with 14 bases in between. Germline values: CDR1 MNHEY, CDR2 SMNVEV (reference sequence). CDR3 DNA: TGTGCCACACAGACCGGACAGTATAATTCACCCCTCCACTTT. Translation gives CATQTGQYNSPLHF.

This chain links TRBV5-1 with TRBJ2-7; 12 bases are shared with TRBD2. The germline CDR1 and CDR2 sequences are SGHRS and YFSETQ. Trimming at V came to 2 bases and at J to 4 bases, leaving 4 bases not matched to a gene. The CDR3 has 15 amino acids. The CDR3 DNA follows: TGCGCCAGCAGCTTTACTAGCGGGAGGTTTTACGAGCAGTACTTC. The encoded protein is CASSFTSGRFYEQYF.

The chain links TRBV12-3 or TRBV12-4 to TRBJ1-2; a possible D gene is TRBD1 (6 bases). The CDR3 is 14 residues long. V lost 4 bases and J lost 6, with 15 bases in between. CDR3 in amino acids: CASSSQTGLHGYTF. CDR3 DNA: TGTGCCAGCAGTTCACAGACAGGACTTCATGGCTACACCTTC.